The 10 T cell receptor beta chains given below trace back to one sample, sequenced in a study of blood T cell repertoires in COVID-19. Some clones are missing from TCRdb's copy, which holds only in-frame ones; the method was immunoSEQ multiplex PCR. This table has around 63,000 clones, 84% appearing once. Sequenced: peripheral blood. The source is a man aged 55 to 70 with COVID-19, enrolled during active disease.

The chain links TRBV5-4 to TRBJ2-3, with 11 positions matching TRBD2. Per germline, CDR1 SGHNT and CDR2 YYREEE (reference sequence). J gave up 4 bases and V 2 bases, and 6 bases lay outside the gene matches. This CDR3 is built from 16 residues. The CDR3 DNA sequence: TGTGCCAGCAGCTTACCGGGACTAGCGGTAGCAGATACGCAGTATTTT. Translation gives CASSLPGLAVADTQYF.

V and J are TRBV19 and TRBJ1-2; TRBD1 agrees at 8 bases. Germline V gene sequence: CDR1 LNHDA, CDR2 SQIVND (reference sequence). This CDR3 contains 14 residues. Unmatched junction bases numbered 4, after V lost 4 bases and J lost 3 bases. The CDR3 sequence: CASSTTGVYYGYTF. The CDR3 DNA is TGTGCCAGTAGTACGACAGGGGTTTACTATGGCTACACCTTC.

The CDR3 DNA reads as TGCGCCAGCAGCACGGGGGGACCAGGAGATACGCAGTATTTT. This gives the protein CASSTGGPGDTQYF. The chain recombines TRBV5-1 with TRBJ2-3, with 7 bases that match TRBD2. Trimming at V came to 4 bases and at J to 5 bases, leaving 7 bases not matched to a gene. From germline, CDR1 is SGHRS and CDR2 YFSETQ. The CDR3 is 14 residues long.

The rearrangement uses TRBV3-1 (or the pseudogene TRBV3-2) and TRBJ2-3, with 9 bases identical to TRBD2. The CDR3 is 15 amino acids. V lost 4 bases and J lost 2; bases outside the gene matches: 4. CDR1 and CDR2 from the germline V gene are LGHDT and YNNKEL (reference sequence). For the CDR3, the DNA is TGTGCCAGCAGCCCAGCGGGGGGAGACACAGATACGCAGTATTTT. Translation gives CASSPAGGDTDTQYF.

This clone showed up just once. The rearrangement links TRBV21-1 to TRBJ1-2; the table gives TRBD1 as D, unverified against the DNA. TRBV21-1 is a pseudogene locus. This CDR3 contains 14 residues. The CDR3 DNA reads as TGTGCCAGCAACAGGGGAAGGACAAGCTATGGCTACACCTTC. Amino acids: CASNRGRTSYGYTF.

CDR3 DNA: TGCGCCAGCAGTGCGGAGGGAATGGGCAATCAGCCCCAGCATTTT. Its translation: CASSAEGMGNQPQHF. The chain recombines TRBV5-1 with TRBJ1-5; D unclear. CDR1 is SGHRS, CDR2 YFSETQ, per germline. Trimming pared 5 bases from V and 2 bases from J, leaving 14 bases between. The CDR3 consists of 15 residues.

V and J are TRBV5-1 and TRBJ2-3; a possible D gene is TRBD2 (5 bases). V was trimmed by 4 bases and J by 1 base, leaving 16 bases between them. The CDR3 is made up of 16 amino acids. CDR1 and CDR2 (germline): SGHRS, YFSETQ. CDR3: CASSPLRGSGTDTQYF. The CDR3 nucleotides read TGCGCCAGCAGCCCCTTGAGAGGGAGCGGCACAGATACGCAGTATTTT.

This clone was detected many times. The V call is TRBV5-5, the J call TRBJ2-3; TRBD2 is a possible D gene (5 bases). V shed 1 base and J shed 6 bases, with 12 bases lying between them. From germline, CDR1 is SGHKS and CDR2 YYEKEE (reference sequence). This CDR3 region has 14 residues. CDR3 protein: CASSLWVATDTQYF. The CDR3 DNA sequence: TGTGCCAGCAGCTTGTGGGTAGCGACTGATACGCAGTATTTT.

The rearrangement uses TRBV19 and TRBJ1-2; tentatively, D is TRBD1 (5 bases). This CDR3 has 13 residues. Per germline, CDR1 LNHDA and CDR2 SQIVND (reference sequence). The V and J ends lost 6 bases and 1 base respectively, with 9 bases between them. CDR3 region: CASSPTDNYGYTF. DNA for the CDR3: TGTGCCAGTAGCCCGACAGATAACTATGGCTACACCTTC.

V usage is TRBV29-1 and J usage is TRBJ1-3; possibly TRBD1 for D (6 bases). V lost 7 bases, J lost 7 bases, and 14 bases lay in between. Germline CDR1 is SQVTM and CDR2 is ANQGSEA. This CDR3 is 12 amino acids long. The CDR3 loop is CSGQDIRNTIYF. The CDR3, as DNA: TGCAGCGGACAGGATATTCGGAACACCATATATTTT.